This TCR beta chain was captured in a study of blood T cell repertoires in COVID-19. For the study at large: From the United States, Italy and Spain came samples of acute and convalescent COVID-19. Sources were T cells, B-cell-depleted T cells, or PBMCs; the material itself was cDNA or gDNA.

Trimming took 6 bases from V and 0 from J, leaving 11 bases between them. Germline V lookup: CDR1 ENHRY, CDR2 SYGVKD. This CDR3 contains 14 residues. Per the authors' pipeline: Amplification of reference gene primers was used by the study to estimate nucleated cell counts. Data came from immunoSEQ multiplex PCR; TCRdb stores just in-frame clones and leaves some out. V, J and clone size derive from that table, while D and trimming were established from the DNA sequence. The repertoire includes about 250,000 clones, around four fifths of them detected once, and 8.6% sits in the top ten. Sequenced sample: peripheral blood. The gene calls are TRBV10-3 and TRBJ1-1; no firm D call. The receptor was derived from a man aged 35 to 55 with active or convalescent COVID-19. CDR3 bases: TGTGCCATCAGCGCAGGATTCATGAACACTGAAGCTTTCTTT. The encoded protein is CAISAGFMNTEAFF.